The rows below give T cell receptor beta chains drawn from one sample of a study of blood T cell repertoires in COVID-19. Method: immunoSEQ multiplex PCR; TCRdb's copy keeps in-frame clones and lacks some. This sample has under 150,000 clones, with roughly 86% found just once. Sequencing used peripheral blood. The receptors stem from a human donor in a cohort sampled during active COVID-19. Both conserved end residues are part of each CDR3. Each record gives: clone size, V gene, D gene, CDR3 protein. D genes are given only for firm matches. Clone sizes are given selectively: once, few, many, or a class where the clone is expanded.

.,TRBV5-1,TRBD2,CASSLQAGQGLAGFNEQFF
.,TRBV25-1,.,CASSESLSGAILHF
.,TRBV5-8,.,CASSYPTGPDTDTQYF
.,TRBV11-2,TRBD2,CASSLAVAGADEQYF
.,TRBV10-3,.,CAISEGAGQSPLHF
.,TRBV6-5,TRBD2,CASSGFSGTYNEQFF
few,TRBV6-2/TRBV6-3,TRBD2,CASSYPGTRGYEQFF
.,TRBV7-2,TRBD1,CASSFGTGVYEQYF
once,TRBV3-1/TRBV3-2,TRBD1,CASSPTSGGETEAFF
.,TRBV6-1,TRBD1,CASSEARGLGADTQYF
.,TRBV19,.,CASRNSGVTNEKLFF
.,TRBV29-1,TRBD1,CSADRGPLNTEAFF
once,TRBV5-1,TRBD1,CASRSPYRDRGQGTDTQYF
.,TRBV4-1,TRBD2,CASSQARGLAGSTYNEQFF
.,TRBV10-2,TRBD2,CASRGLAGTGELFF
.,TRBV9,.,CASSPSGSSTEAFF
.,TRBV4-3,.,CASSQGGNSYEQYF
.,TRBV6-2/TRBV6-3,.,CASSSPATGYTEAFF
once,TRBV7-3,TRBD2,CASRPRMTSGGDIQYF
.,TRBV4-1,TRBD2,CASSLPAGVDTGELFF
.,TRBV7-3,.,CASSLIASAYNEQFF
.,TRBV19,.,CASRQTGTPYEQYF
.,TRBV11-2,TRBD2,CASSLATSGRASSYEQYF
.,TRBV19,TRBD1,CASSWDRANAYNEQFF
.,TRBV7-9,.,CASSLSPGSYNEQFF
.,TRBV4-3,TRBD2,CASSQDSTAAGVGDTQYF
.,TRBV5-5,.,CASSLASHTEAFF
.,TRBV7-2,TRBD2,CASSSGGLAEYF
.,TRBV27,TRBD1,CASSSEPPRGQLFF
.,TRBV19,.,CASSIPPGYGYTF
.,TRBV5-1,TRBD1,CASSPETGGTQPQHF
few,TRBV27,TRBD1,CASSLTTGSNEQFF
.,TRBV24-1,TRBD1,CATSDGTANQPQHF
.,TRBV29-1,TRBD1,CSVDPGTGSYEQYF
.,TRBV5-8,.,CASSYRDNQPQHF
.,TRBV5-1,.,CASSLAGVDYGYTF
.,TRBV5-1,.,CASSVPSNSYNEQFF
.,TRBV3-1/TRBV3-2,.,CASSQVVKGFYGYTF
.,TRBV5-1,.,CASSLAGGGGTEAFF
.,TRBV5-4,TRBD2,CASSYGLAGVSYNEQFF
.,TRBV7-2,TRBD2,CASSSGLAGASGETQYF
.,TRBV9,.,CASSVGAGRYNEQFF
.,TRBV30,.,CAWSEQGNQPQHF
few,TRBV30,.,CAWSVKLWETQYF
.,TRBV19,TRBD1,CASSILRTGVTDTQYF
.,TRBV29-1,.,CSVEAEGYGYTF
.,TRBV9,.,CASSAHGIQGGADGTQYF